This T cell receptor beta chain was recovered during a study of cytomegalovirus exposure and HLA in healthy donors. On the study more broadly: An early data release held tens of millions of unique TCRs from HLA-typed donors. Points from the study as a whole: Segments of the TCR beta V type were, in most cases, productive about 90% or about 30% of the time in an earlier analysis. Most TCR sequences were rare, but some public TCRs occurred in many donors.

The germline CDR1 and CDR2 sequences are MNHEY and SMNVEV (reference sequence). After removal of 3 bases from V and 2 bases from J, the junction contained 4 bases not matched to a gene. The CDR3 covers 14 residues. The PCR was carried out with 60 Vbeta primers and 13 Jbeta primers. This table comes from immunoSEQ multiplex PCR, and its TCRdb copy is limited to in-frame clones, with some not included. This sample has about 140,000 clones, with roughly three quarters found just once. On this clone itself: Its antigen is not identified.

This sequence was found in a woman aged 30 to 39 in good health and CMV-seronegative. The V call is TRBV27, the J call TRBJ2-7; the match to TRBD1 covers 7 bases. Sequencing was performed on PBMCs. The CDR3 DNA reads as TGTGCCAGCAGTTTGTGGGGACAGCCCTACGAGCAGTACTTC. As protein: CASSLWGQPYEQYF.